Reported below is one T cell receptor beta chain. This record belongs to a study of T cell responses to AZD1222 COVID-19 vaccine. Sequencing was performed with immunoSEQ multiplex PCR; in TCRdb, only in-frame clones are kept and a portion is missing. The data contain around 110,000 clones, around 88% of them seen just once; the ten biggest clones take up around a tenth. The CDR3 sequence is 14 residues long. Trimming pared 8 bases from V and 7 bases from J, leaving 18 bases between. The germline V gene encodes CDR1 SNHLY and CDR2 FYNNEI. This chain links TRBV2 with TRBJ1-5; TRBD1 might be the D (5 bases). This TCR came from an adult in good health. This specimen consisted of peripheral blood, obtained on day 0 of AZD1222 vaccination. CDR3 sequence: CASSTGTFGQPQHF. CDR3 nucleotide sequence: TGTGCCAGCTCTACTGGGACCTTCGGACAGCCCCAGCATTTT. The variable domain in full, with the rest retrieved from reference TRBV2 and TRBJ1-5, is EPEVTQTPSHQVTQMGQEVILRCVPISNHLYFYWYRQILGQKVEFLVSFYNNEISEKSEIFDDQFSVERPDGSNFTLKIRSTKLEDSAMYFCASSTGTFGQPQHFGDGTRLSIL.